Sequencing of this T cell receptor (beta chain) was carried out in a study of T cells in localized non-small cell lung cancer. Study observations and caveats: Measurement of T cell clonality placed uninvolved adjacent lung highest, above the level in tumor.

Method: immunoSEQ multiplex PCR; TCRdb's copy keeps in-frame clones and lacks some. The sample holds 25,000 to 30,000 clones, approximately 89% seen once. To note about this clone: What it binds is unknown. One end of the junction fails to match germline, which may point to a read error.

The CDR3 has 10 residues. Germline CDR1 and CDR2: SNHLY and FYNNEI. The sample consisted of peripheral blood, taken before any cancer treatment. This TCR was recovered from a female donor over 55 with stage I lung adenocarcinoma. This sequence joins TRBV2 and TRBJ2-1; D possibly corresponds to TRBD2 (6 bases). CDR3 sequence reads: CASRGLKQFF. DNA of the CDR3: TGTGCCAGCAGGGGACTCAAGCAATTCTTC.